Listed below are T cell receptor beta chains from one sample, sequenced in a study of CD8 T cells in ankylosing spondylitis. TCRdb recomputed calls from the 5' RACE reads with MiXCR, one row per CDR3 protein. The sample includes roughly 230,000 distinct CDR3 sequences, about 10% of them seen just once. Sequenced: blood, either unsorted or a sorted T cell fraction (not recorded which). These receptors all stem from a male donor with ankylosing spondylitis or in good health (not recorded which). Both conserved end residues are part of each CDR3. The order of the fields is V gene, D gene, J gene, clone size, CDR3 protein, CDR3 DNA. The D gene is left open where the match is weak. Only part of the rows carry a size: once, few, many, or a class if the clone is expanded.

v_gene: TRBV20-1; d_gene: -; j_gene: TRBJ1-6; abundance: many; CDR3aa: CSGLGHSADYNSPLHF; CDR3nt: TGCAGTGGGCTCGGTCACAGCGCCGACTATAATTCACCCCTCCACTTT
v_gene: TRBV2; d_gene: -; j_gene: TRBJ2-7; abundance: many; CDR3aa: CASSEEGYYEQYF; CDR3nt: TGTGCCAGCAGTGAAGAGGGCTACTACGAGCAGTACTTC
v_gene: TRBV29-1; d_gene: TRBD2; j_gene: TRBJ2-4; abundance: many; CDR3aa: CSVKGGGLAENIQYF; CDR3nt: TGCAGCGTCAAGGGGGGTGGACTAGCGGAAAACATTCAGTACTTC
v_gene: TRBV15; d_gene: -; j_gene: TRBJ2-7; abundance: -; CDR3aa: CATSRTVSYEQYF; CDR3nt: TGTGCCACCAGCAGGACAGTCTCCTACGAGCAGTACTTC
v_gene: TRBV12-3/TRBV12-4; d_gene: TRBD2; j_gene: TRBJ2-7; abundance: few; CDR3aa: CASSELGTTYEQYF; CDR3nt: TGTGCCAGCAGTGAACTTGGGACTACCTACGAGCAGTACTTC
v_gene: TRBV30; d_gene: -; j_gene: TRBJ1-5; abundance: many; CDR3aa: CAWSFRRDQPQHF; CDR3nt: TGTGCCTGGAGTTTTAGACGAGACCAGCCCCAGCATTTT
v_gene: TRBV5-1; d_gene: TRBD1; j_gene: TRBJ2-5; abundance: few; CDR3aa: CASSLRGRGKETQYF; CDR3nt: TGCGCCAGCAGCTTAAGGGGCAGGGGGAAAGAGACCCAGTACTTC
v_gene: TRBV27; d_gene: TRBD1; j_gene: TRBJ2-3; abundance: many; CDR3aa: CASSSRRDRNTDTQYF; CDR3nt: TGTGCCAGCAGTTCCCGCCGGGACAGGAACACAGATACGCAGTATTTT
v_gene: TRBV9; d_gene: -; j_gene: TRBJ2-7; abundance: many; CDR3aa: CASSVVQGTFGEQYF; CDR3nt: TGTGCCAGCAGCGTAGTACAGGGCACTTTCGGCGAGCAGTACTTC
v_gene: TRBV19; d_gene: -; j_gene: TRBJ1-5; abundance: few; CDR3aa: CASSTISGPSNQPQHF; CDR3nt: TGTGCCAGTAGTACCATTTCAGGGCCAAGCAATCAGCCCCAGCATTTT
v_gene: TRBV27; d_gene: TRBD1; j_gene: TRBJ1-5; abundance: many; CDR3aa: CASSLLGQGNQPQHF; CDR3nt: TGTGCCAGCAGTTTATTGGGACAGGGGAATCAGCCCCAGCATTTT
v_gene: TRBV7-9; d_gene: -; j_gene: TRBJ1-4; abundance: many; CDR3aa: CASSSQRGTTNEKLFF; CDR3nt: TGTGCCAGCAGCTCCCAAAGGGGAACAACTAATGAAAAACTGTTTTTT
v_gene: TRBV19; d_gene: -; j_gene: TRBJ1-5; abundance: many; CDR3aa: CASHTGTLSNQPQHF; CDR3nt: TGTGCCAGCCATACCGGGACATTGAGCAATCAGCCCCAGCATTTT
v_gene: TRBV4-1; d_gene: -; j_gene: TRBJ2-1; abundance: many; CDR3aa: CASSQESDLSNEQFF; CDR3nt: TGCGCCAGCAGCCAAGAATCGGATCTAAGCAATGAGCAGTTCTTC
v_gene: TRBV10-2; d_gene: -; j_gene: TRBJ1-5; abundance: -; CDR3aa: CASSALRNQPQHF; CDR3nt: TGCGCCAGCTCCGCTTTGCGCAATCAGCCCCAGCATTTT
v_gene: TRBV5-1; d_gene: -; j_gene: TRBJ2-7; abundance: many; CDR3aa: CASSLDLLEQYF; CDR3nt: TGCGCCAGCAGCTTGGATCTACTCGAGCAGTACTTC
v_gene: TRBV20-1; d_gene: TRBD1; j_gene: TRBJ2-2; abundance: many; CDR3aa: CSARGQGDDTGELFF; CDR3nt: TGCAGTGCTAGGGGACAGGGAGATGACACCGGGGAGCTGTTTTTT
v_gene: TRBV24-1; d_gene: TRBD1; j_gene: TRBJ2-7; abundance: many; CDR3aa: CATSDLGTDYEQYF; CDR3nt: TGTGCCACCAGTGATTTAGGGACAGATTACGAGCAGTACTTC
v_gene: TRBV12-2; d_gene: -; j_gene: TRBJ2-7; abundance: few; CDR3aa: CARGSGTYEQYF; CDR3nt: TGTGCAAGGGGGTCGGGCACCTACGAGCAGTACTTC
v_gene: TRBV10-3; d_gene: TRBD1; j_gene: TRBJ1-4; abundance: many; CDR3aa: CAISEDRAKNEKLFF; CDR3nt: TGTGCCATCAGTGAGGACAGGGCGAAAAATGAAAAACTGTTTTTT
v_gene: TRBV7-9; d_gene: TRBD1; j_gene: TRBJ2-3; abundance: -; CDR3aa: CASSIGQGVHTDTQYF; CDR3nt: TGTGCCAGCAGCATCGGACAGGGGGTACACACAGATACGCAGTATTTT
v_gene: TRBV6-2/TRBV6-3; d_gene: TRBD2; j_gene: TRBJ2-1; abundance: many; CDR3aa: CASSFLLAGLYNEQFF; CDR3nt: TGTGCCAGCAGTTTCCTACTAGCGGGTCTCTACAATGAGCAGTTCTTC
v_gene: TRBV3-1; d_gene: -; j_gene: TRBJ2-7; abundance: many; CDR3aa: CASSHSPGTPYEQYF; CDR3nt: TGTGCCAGCAGCCATTCTCCCGGGACACCCTACGAGCAGTACTTC
v_gene: TRBV10-2; d_gene: -; j_gene: TRBJ2-1; abundance: many; CDR3aa: CASRAGSVYNEQFF; CDR3nt: TGCGCCAGCAGGGCGGGGTCGGTCTACAATGAGCAGTTCTTC
v_gene: TRBV25-1; d_gene: -; j_gene: TRBJ2-1; abundance: many; CDR3aa: CASSEGRRRGEQFF; CDR3nt: TGTGCCAGCAGTGAGGGCCGCAGGCGGGGTGAGCAGTTCTTC
v_gene: TRBV10-3; d_gene: -; j_gene: TRBJ1-1; abundance: many; CDR3aa: CAISESKGSEAFF; CDR3nt: TGTGCCATCAGTGAGTCGAAAGGTTCTGAAGCTTTCTTT
v_gene: TRBV20-1; d_gene: -; j_gene: TRBJ2-7; abundance: few; CDR3aa: CSAHVGIDEQYF; CDR3nt: TGCAGTGCCCACGTGGGCATCGACGAGCAGTACTTC
v_gene: TRBV15; d_gene: TRBD1; j_gene: TRBJ2-6; abundance: many; CDR3aa: CATSPGQARSGANVLTF; CDR3nt: TGTGCCACCTCTCCGGGACAGGCGCGCTCTGGGGCCAACGTCCTGACTTTC
v_gene: TRBV3-1; d_gene: TRBD1; j_gene: TRBJ1-2; abundance: -; CDR3aa: CASSQDPDRSYTF; CDR3nt: TGTGCCAGCAGCCAAGACCCGGACAGGTCCTACACCTTC
v_gene: TRBV9; d_gene: -; j_gene: TRBJ2-7; abundance: few; CDR3aa: CASSVGGGPPYEQYF; CDR3nt: TGTGCCAGCAGCGTAGGGGGAGGTCCTCCCTACGAGCAGTACTTC
v_gene: TRBV27; d_gene: -; j_gene: TRBJ2-7; abundance: many; CDR3aa: CASSPVGTQNYEQYF; CDR3nt: TGTGCCAGCAGTCCCGTCGGGACCCAAAACTACGAGCAGTACTTC
v_gene: TRBV10-2; d_gene: -; j_gene: TRBJ1-5; abundance: -; CDR3aa: CASSESSKSNQPQHF; CDR3nt: TGCGCCAGCAGTGAGTCGAGTAAGAGCAATCAGCCCCAGCATTTT